The rows below give T cell receptor beta chains drawn from one sample of a study of blood T cell repertoires in COVID-19. The method was immunoSEQ multiplex PCR; TCRdb's version includes in-frame clones alone and lacks a portion of them. The sample records around 260,000 clones, 75% to 95% being singletons. The sequenced sample consisted of PBMCs or T cells enriched from blood (not recorded which). Receptor source: a young woman who had recovered from COVID-19. The CDR3 runs from the conserved cysteine through the conserved F or W. A D gene is named only where the DNA matches it firmly. Size is stated for part of the rows, as once, few or many counts, or as a class when the clone is expanded.

j_call	v_call	clone_size	d_call	cdr3_aa	cdr3_nt
TRBJ2-1	TRBV7-9	NA	NA	CASSFRREKYNEQFF	TGTGCCAGCAGCTTTAGAAGGGAGAAATACAATGAGCAGTTCTTC
TRBJ2-3	TRBV6-5	NA	TRBD2	CASSPFERDTDTQYF	TGTGCCAGCAGTCCATTTGAGCGGGACACAGATACGCAGTATTTT
TRBJ1-1	TRBV6-5	NA	TRBD1	CASSPDRGQNTEAFF	TGTGCCAGCAGTCCAGACAGGGGGCAGAACACTGAAGCTTTCTTT
TRBJ2-7	TRBV28	once	NA	CASSLIDRIYEQYF	TGTGCCAGCAGTTTAATTGACAGGATCTACGAGCAGTACTTC
TRBJ2-2	TRBV7-6	once	NA	CASRPTRMNTGELFF	TGTGCCAGCAGGCCGACTCGCATGAACACCGGGGAGCTGTTTTTT
TRBJ2-5	TRBV10-2	NA	TRBD2	CASRRGAGETQYF	TGCGCCAGCAGGCGGGGGGCGGGGGAGACCCAGTACTTC
TRBJ1-2	TRBV28	NA	NA	CASSSNYGYTF	TGTGCCAGCAGCTCTAACTATGGCTACACCTTC
TRBJ1-3	TRBV11-2	NA	NA	CASSLGIRGPGNTIYF	TGTGCCAGCAGCTTAGGGATCAGGGGACCCGGAAACACCATATATTTT
TRBJ2-4	TRBV27	NA	NA	CASSLSAVLAKNIQYF	TGTGCCAGCAGTTTAAGCGCGGTGCTAGCCAAAAACATTCAGTACTTC
TRBJ2-1	TRBV7-3	once	TRBD2	CASSPRGLAGGPGNEQFF	TGTGCCAGCAGCCCCAGGGGACTAGCGGGAGGGCCCGGGAATGAGCAGTTCTTC
TRBJ2-1	TRBV9	NA	TRBD1	CASSDLGQSYNEQFF	TGTGCCAGCAGCGACCTGGGACAGTCCTACAATGAGCAGTTCTTC
TRBJ1-1	TRBV7-6	NA	TRBD1	CASSTTGEGTEAFF	TGTGCCAGCAGCACGACAGGGGAGGGCACTGAAGCTTTCTTT
TRBJ1-5	TRBV29-1	NA	TRBD1	CSVGQGSNQPQHF	TGCAGCGTAGGACAGGGAAGCAATCAGCCCCAGCATTTT
TRBJ1-2	TRBV6-5	NA	NA	CASSYLGQSFRNGYTF	TGTGCCAGCAGTTACTTAGGACAGTCTTTTCGGAATGGCTACACCTTC
TRBJ1-3	TRBV7-2	once	TRBD1	CASTPRQGERSGNTIYF	TGTGCCAGCACCCCCCGACAGGGGGAACGCTCTGGAAACACCATATATTTT
TRBJ2-3	TRBV3-1/TRBV3-2	NA	TRBD1	CASSQDRGQGTDTQYF	TGTGCCAGCAGCCAAGATAGGGGACAGGGCACAGATACGCAGTATTTT
TRBJ2-7	TRBV29-1	NA	TRBD2	CSVGISGRFEQYF	TGCAGCGTGGGTATTAGCGGGAGGTTTGAGCAGTACTTC
TRBJ2-3	TRBV29-1	NA	TRBD1	CSDWDREETDTQYF	TGCAGCGATTGGGACAGGGAGGAGACAGATACGCAGTATTTT
TRBJ2-1	TRBV15	NA	NA	CATSRLYLDNEQFF	TGTGCCACCAGCAGACTTTATCTAGACAATGAGCAGTTCTTC
TRBJ1-2	TRBV10-3	NA	TRBD1	CAISDWTGVPYGYTF	TGTGCCATCAGTGACTGGACAGGGGTTCCCTATGGCTACACCTTC
TRBJ1-1	TRBV19	few	NA	CASSEGGNTEAFF	TGTGCCAGTAGTGAAGGGGGGAACACTGAAGCTTTCTTT
TRBJ2-5	TRBV30	NA	TRBD1	CAWSAQGLGKQETQYF	TGTGCCTGGAGTGCACAGGGGCTCGGTAAACAAGAGACCCAGTACTTC
TRBJ2-7	TRBV7-2	NA	TRBD1	CASSPTGGYEQYF	TGTGCCAGCAGCCCAACAGGGGGCTACGAGCAGTACTTC
TRBJ2-7	TRBV19	NA	NA	CASSMPGLPTYEQYF	TGTGCCAGTAGTATGCCGGGGTTGCCGACCTACGAGCAGTACTTC
TRBJ1-5	TRBV2	NA	NA	CASSEEAGYQPQHF	TGTGCCAGCAGTGAAGAGGCAGGGTACCAGCCCCAGCATTTT